These T cell receptor beta chains were read from a single sample in a study of immune cell composition in non-small cell lung cancer. Some clones are missing from TCRdb's copy, which holds only in-frame ones; the method was immunoSEQ multiplex PCR. In the table there are 10,000 or so clones, roughly 79% of which are singletons. The sample consisted of lung tumor tissue. The source is a human donor with non-small cell lung cancer. Each CDR3 is given with its conserved first and last residue. Each record gives: J gene, V gene, D gene, clone size, CDR3 protein, CDR3 DNA. D genes are given only for firm matches. Clone size is not always given. Where it is, it says once, few, many or a class for expanded clones.

J: TRBJ2-1
V: TRBV7-2
D: TRBD2
size: -
CDR3: CASSLGLAGGWEQFF
DNA: TGTGCCAGCAGCCTGGGGCTAGCGGGGGGCTGGGAGCAGTTCTTC

J: TRBJ2-3
V: TRBV9
D: TRBD1
size: -
CDR3: CASSAPGQGAHTQYF
DNA: TGTGCCAGCAGCGCCCCGGGACAGGGGGCGCATACGCAGTATTTT

J: TRBJ2-6
V: TRBV29-1
D: -
size: -
CDR3: CSVETVSGANVLTF
DNA: TGCAGCGTTGAAACAGTCTCTGGGGCCAACGTCCTGACTTTC

J: TRBJ2-3
V: TRBV14
D: -
size: -
CDR3: CASSPHPSRPDTQYF
DNA: TGTGCCAGCAGCCCCCATCCTTCACGTCCAGATACGCAGTATTTT

J: TRBJ1-4
V: TRBV2
D: -
size: -
CDR3: CASSEGQANEKLFF
DNA: TGTGCCAGCAGTGAAGGACAGGCTAATGAAAAACTGTTTTTT

J: TRBJ2-7
V: TRBV11-3
D: -
size: -
CDR3: CASSLLGGRGEQYF
DNA: TGTGCCAGCAGCTTGCTCGGGGGCCGCGGCGAGCAGTACTTC

J: TRBJ2-7
V: TRBV11-3
D: -
size: few
CDR3: CASIMRGPFYYEQYF
DNA: TGTGCCAGCATCATGCGGGGGCCTTTTTACTACGAGCAGTACTTC

J: TRBJ2-6
V: TRBV6-1
D: TRBD1
size: -
CDR3: CASSAGGTNVLTF
DNA: TGTGCCAGCAGTGCAGGGGGCACCAACGTCCTGACTTTC

J: TRBJ2-7
V: TRBV7-2
D: TRBD1
size: once
CDR3: CASSADRGPALEQYF
DNA: TGTGCCAGCAGCGCTGACAGGGGGCCGGCGCTCGAGCAGTACTTC

J: TRBJ2-1
V: TRBV5-1
D: -
size: -
CDR3: CASSLGIGEQFF
DNA: TGCGCCAGCAGCTTGGGTATCGGTGAGCAGTTCTTC

J: TRBJ1-5
V: TRBV7-2
D: TRBD1
size: few
CDR3: CASSLGQDSNQPQHF
DNA: TGTGCCAGCAGCCTTGGACAGGATAGCAATCAGCCCCAGCATTTT

J: TRBJ2-3
V: TRBV9
D: TRBD2
size: -
CDR3: CASSTTSGFTDTQYF
DNA: TGTGCCAGCAGCACCACTAGCGGTTTCACAGATACGCAGTATTTT

J: TRBJ2-1
V: TRBV7-9
D: -
size: -
CDR3: CASSLLGVPYNEQFF
DNA: TGTGCCAGCAGCTTACTGGGGGTCCCCTACAATGAGCAGTTCTTC

J: TRBJ2-2
V: TRBV5-1
D: TRBD2
size: -
CDR3: CASSLRGGDTGELFF
DNA: TGCGCCAGCAGCTTGCGGGGGGGCGACACCGGGGAGCTGTTTTTT

J: TRBJ2-2
V: TRBV27
D: -
size: -
CDR3: CASRGHSTGELFF
DNA: TGTGCCAGCAGGGGCCACAGCACCGGGGAGCTGTTTTTT

J: TRBJ2-7
V: TRBV5-6
D: TRBD2
size: -
CDR3: CASSGGLAGIRVYEQYF
DNA: TGTGCCAGCAGCGGGGGACTAGCGGGTATACGCGTCTACGAGCAGTACTTC

J: TRBJ2-5
V: TRBV11-3
D: -
size: -
CDR3: CASSPGVGRPETQYF
DNA: TGTGCCAGCAGCCCTGGAGTCGGCAGACCAGAGACCCAGTACTTC

J: TRBJ2-3
V: TRBV6-5
D: TRBD2
size: -
CDR3: CAARTSGTTDTQYF
DNA: TGTGCCGCTAGGACTAGCGGGACTACAGATACGCAGTATTTT

J: TRBJ2-3
V: TRBV5-4
D: -
size: -
CDR3: CASSRGSVPTDTQYF
DNA: TGTGCCAGCAGCCGGGGTAGCGTCCCCACAGATACGCAGTATTTT

J: TRBJ1-3
V: TRBV6-4
D: TRBD1
size: few
CDR3: CASSGGQGKNTIYF
DNA: TGTGCCAGCAGTGGGGGACAGGGAAAAAACACCATATATTTT

J: TRBJ2-3
V: TRBV6-6
D: -
size: few
CDR3: CASSYSVFTDTQYF
DNA: TGTGCCAGCAGTTATTCAGTCTTCACAGATACGCAGTATTTT

J: TRBJ2-3
V: TRBV2
D: TRBD1
size: -
CDR3: CASSTGGGDTQYF
DNA: TGTGCCAGCAGTACAGGGGGAGGCGATACGCAGTATTTT

J: TRBJ1-3
V: TRBV28
D: TRBD1
size: -
CDR3: CASSLIGQGIRGRQFGNTIYF
DNA: TGTGCCAGCAGTTTAATAGGACAGGGTATACGGGGGCGACAGTTTGGAAACACCATATATTTT

J: TRBJ1-1
V: TRBV9
D: -
size: -
CDR3: CASSVDGVDTEAFF
DNA: TGTGCCAGCAGCGTAGATGGGGTGGACACTGAAGCTTTCTTT

J: TRBJ2-4
V: TRBV28
D: -
size: once
CDR3: CASSLRYGADIQYF
DNA: TGTGCCAGCAGTTTAAGGTACGGGGCGGACATTCAGTACTTC

J: TRBJ2-1
V: TRBV28
D: TRBD1
size: -
CDR3: CARGSLGYRGEPSYNEQFF
DNA: TGTGCCAGAGGGAGCTTAGGCTACAGGGGGGAACCTTCCTACAATGAGCAGTTCTTC

J: TRBJ1-2
V: TRBV2
D: -
size: -
CDR3: CASSRQEPSYGYTF
DNA: TGTGCCAGCAGTCGACAGGAGCCGAGCTATGGCTACACCTTC

J: TRBJ1-4
V: TRBV7-9
D: -
size: -
CDR3: CASSTSTASNEKLFF
DNA: TGTGCCAGCAGCACCTCGACAGCCTCCAATGAAAAACTGTTTTTT

J: TRBJ1-2
V: TRBV10-3
D: -
size: once
CDR3: CAISEYTTGNDGYTF
DNA: TGTGCCATCAGTGAGTACACCACAGGGAACGATGGCTACACCTTC

J: TRBJ1-6
V: TRBV6-6
D: TRBD1
size: -
CDR3: CASSYSTGTGSPLHF
DNA: TGTGCCAGCAGTTACTCGACAGGGACAGGCTCACCCCTCCACTTT

J: TRBJ1-2
V: TRBV20-1
D: -
size: -
CDR3: CSLFFYGYTF
DNA: TGCTCCCTCTTTTTCTATGGCTACACCTTC

J: TRBJ1-1
V: TRBV6-5
D: -
size: -
CDR3: CASVLTQNTEAFF
DNA: TGTGCCAGCGTCCTGACACAGAACACTGAAGCTTTCTTT

J: TRBJ1-2
V: TRBV9
D: -
size: -
CDR3: CASSVASGGYTF
DNA: TGTGCCAGCAGCGTAGCTAGTGGGGGCTACACCTTC

J: TRBJ2-2
V: TRBV11-3
D: -
size: few
CDR3: CASSPGRNNRYTGELFF
DNA: TGTGCCAGCAGCCCAGGACGGAATAACCGATACACCGGGGAGCTGTTTTTT

J: TRBJ1-6
V: TRBV11-2
D: -
size: -
CDR3: CASSYNRDSPLHF
DNA: TGTGCCAGCAGCTACAACAGGGATTCACCCCTCCACTTT

J: TRBJ2-7
V: TRBV28
D: -
size: -
CDR3: CASGLDTPGPYEQYF
DNA: TGTGCCAGCGGCTTGGACACCCCGGGGCCTTACGAGCAGTACTTC

J: TRBJ2-4
V: TRBV18
D: -
size: -
CDR3: CASARGSAKNIQYF
DNA: TGTGCCAGCGCGAGGGGATCAGCCAAAAACATTCAGTACTTC

J: TRBJ2-7
V: TRBV29-1
D: -
size: -
CDR3: CSVESLSYEQYF
DNA: TGCAGCGTTGAGTCACTCTCCTACGAGCAGTACTTC

J: TRBJ1-2
V: TRBV19
D: TRBD1
size: -
CDR3: CASSIDRGTGYTF
DNA: TGTGCCAGTAGTATCGACAGGGGAACTGGCTACACCTTC

J: TRBJ1-6
V: TRBV7-2
D: -
size: -
CDR3: CASSLAHQKGHSTPLHF
DNA: TGTGCCAGCAGCTTAGCTCATCAGAAGGGCCACTCGACACCCCTCCACTTT

J: TRBJ2-7
V: TRBV28
D: -
size: -
CDR3: CASSLTYEQYF
DNA: TGTGCCAGCAGTCTCACCTACGAGCAGTACTTC

J: TRBJ1-3
V: TRBV2
D: TRBD1
size: few
CDR3: CASSKTGNSGNTIYF
DNA: TGTGCCAGCAGTAAGACAGGGAACTCTGGAAACACCATATATTTT

J: TRBJ2-1
V: TRBV7-8
D: TRBD1
size: -
CDR3: CASRRTGTGNEQFF
DNA: TGTGCCAGCAGAAGGACAGGGACTGGCAATGAGCAGTTCTTC

J: TRBJ2-5
V: TRBV5-1
D: -
size: -
CDR3: CASSLGAGETQYF
DNA: TGCGCCAGCAGCTTGGGGGCGGGAGAGACCCAGTACTTC

J: TRBJ1-2
V: TRBV6-1
D: TRBD1
size: -
CDR3: CASRSETGNYGYTF
DNA: TGTGCCAGCAGATCGGAGACAGGGAACTATGGCTACACCTTC

J: TRBJ2-7
V: TRBV6-5
D: -
size: -
CDR3: CASIASGSYEQYF
DNA: TGTGCCAGCATTGCGAGCGGTTCCTACGAGCAGTACTTC

J: TRBJ1-1
V: TRBV30
D: -
size: -
CDR3: CAQQKVNTEAFF
DNA: TGTGCCCAACAGAAGGTAAACACTGAAGCTTTCTTT

J: TRBJ2-7
V: TRBV11-2
D: TRBD1
size: -
CDR3: CASSSGQSYYQNEQYF
DNA: TGTGCCAGCAGCTCGGGACAGTCCTACTACCAGAACGAGCAGTACTTC

J: TRBJ1-6
V: TRBV2
D: TRBD1
size: few
CDR3: CATGDSWALHF
DNA: TGTGCCACCGGGGACAGCTGGGCCCTCCACTTT

J: TRBJ2-7
V: TRBV9
D: TRBD2
size: -
CDR3: CASSVAPSGYEQYF
DNA: TGTGCCAGCAGCGTAGCTCCTAGCGGATACGAGCAGTACTTC

J: TRBJ2-3
V: TRBV5-5
D: -
size: once
CDR3: CASSLLPSGTDTQYF
DNA: TGTGCCAGCAGCTTATTACCTAGCGGCACAGATACGCAGTATTTT

J: TRBJ1-5
V: TRBV10-3
D: -
size: few
CDR3: CAIRGVGPGNQPQHF
DNA: TGTGCCATAAGAGGCGTAGGGCCAGGCAATCAGCCCCAGCATTTT

J: TRBJ2-5
V: TRBV7-2
D: -
size: -
CDR3: CASSLYGNSETQYF
DNA: TGTGCCAGCAGCTTATACGGGAATTCGGAGACCCAGTACTTC

J: TRBJ1-3
V: TRBV28
D: -
size: -
CDR3: CASSLGRFLSGNTIYF
DNA: TGTGCCAGCAGTTTAGGCAGATTTCTCTCTGGAAACACCATATATTTT